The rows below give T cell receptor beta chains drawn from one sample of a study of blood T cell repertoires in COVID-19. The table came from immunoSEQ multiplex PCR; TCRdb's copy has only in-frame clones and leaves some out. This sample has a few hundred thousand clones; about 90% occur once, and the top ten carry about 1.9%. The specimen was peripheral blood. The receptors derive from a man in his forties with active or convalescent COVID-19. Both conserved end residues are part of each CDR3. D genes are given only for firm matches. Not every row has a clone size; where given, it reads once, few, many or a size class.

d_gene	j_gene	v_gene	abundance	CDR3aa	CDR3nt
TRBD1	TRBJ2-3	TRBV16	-	CASSRPGQVTDTQYF	TGTGCCAGCAGCCGTCCGGGACAGGTGACAGATACGCAGTATTTT
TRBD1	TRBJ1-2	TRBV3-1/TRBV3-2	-	CASSQYDRVDYGYTF	TGTGCCAGCAGCCAATATGACAGGGTGGACTATGGCTACACCTTC
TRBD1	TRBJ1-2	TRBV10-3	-	CAISEGQGREYGYTF	TGTGCCATCAGTGAAGGACAGGGGCGAGAATATGGCTACACCTTC
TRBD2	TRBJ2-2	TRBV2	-	CASSERFVSGGTGELFF	TGTGCCAGCAGTGAACGGTTTGTTAGCGGGGGAACCGGGGAGCTGTTTTTT
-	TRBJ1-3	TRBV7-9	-	CASSLRVAGNTIYF	TGTGCCAGCAGCTTGCGGGTGGCCGGAAACACCATATATTTT
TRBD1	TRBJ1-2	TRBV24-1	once	CATRRLTGGEGGYTF	TGTGCCACCAGACGGCTGACAGGGGGCGAGGGTGGCTACACCTTC
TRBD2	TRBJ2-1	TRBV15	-	CATSRGAGDNNEQFF	TGTGCCACCAGCAGAGGAGCGGGAGACAACAATGAGCAGTTCTTC
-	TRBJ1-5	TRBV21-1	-	CASSKEDSGGNQPQHF	TGTGCCAGCAGCAAAGAGGATAGCGGGGGCAATCAGCCCCAGCATTTT
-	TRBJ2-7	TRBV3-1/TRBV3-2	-	CASSQSRAFSRGEQYF	TGTGCCAGCAGCCAGTCGCGGGCGTTCTCTCGAGGCGAGCAGTACTTC
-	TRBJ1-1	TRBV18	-	CASSPPSEVGAFF	TGTGCCAGCTCACCACCGTCTGAGGTTGGGGCTTTCTTT
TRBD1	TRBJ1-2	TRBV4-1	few	CASSQGQGHSFNYGYTF	TGCGCCAGCAGCCAAGGACAGGGGCATTCCTTTAACTATGGCTACACCTTC
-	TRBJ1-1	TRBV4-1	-	CASSQSPYTEAFF	TGCGCCAGCAGCCAGAGTCCTTACACTGAAGCTTTCTTT
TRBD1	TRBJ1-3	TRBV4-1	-	CASSQTTPGTGGNTIYF	TGCGCCAGCAGCCAAACGACCCCCGGGACAGGGGGAAACACCATATATTTT
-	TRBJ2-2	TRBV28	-	CASIPRTPFTGELFF	TGTGCCAGCATCCCCAGGACACCATTCACCGGGGAGCTGTTTTTT
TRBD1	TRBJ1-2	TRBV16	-	CASSQSGQAINYGYTF	TGTGCCAGCAGCCAAAGTGGACAGGCTATTAACTATGGCTACACCTTC
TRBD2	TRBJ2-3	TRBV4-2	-	CASSQVGGRAKDTQYF	TGTGCCAGCAGCCAAGTTGGCGGGAGGGCCAAGGATACGCAGTATTTT
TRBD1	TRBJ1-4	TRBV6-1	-	CASSELVTGGSEKLFF	TGTGCCAGCAGTGAACTGGTGACAGGGGGAAGTGAAAAACTGTTTTTT
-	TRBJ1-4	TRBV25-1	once	CASSSQGYEKLFF	TGTGCCAGCAGTTCCCAGGGATATGAAAAACTGTTTTTT
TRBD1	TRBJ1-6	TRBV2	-	CASSEAGQGVSPLHF	TGTGCCAGCAGTGAAGCAGGACAGGGGGTCTCACCCCTCCACTTT
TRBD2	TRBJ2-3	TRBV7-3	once	CASSSGTSGYTDTQYF	TGTGCCAGCAGCTCCGGGACTAGCGGATACACAGATACGCAGTATTTT
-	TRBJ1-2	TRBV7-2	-	CASSYRRSGYGYTF	TGTGCCAGCAGCTACCGAAGATCAGGGTATGGCTACACCTTC
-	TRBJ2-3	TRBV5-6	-	CASSRAGHTDTQYF	TGTGCCAGCAGCCGGGCGGGCCACACAGATACGCAGTATTTT